The entry below describes one T cell receptor (beta chain). The antigen remains unidentified. The Oncomine TCR Beta short-read assay sequenced DNA from cultured CD4+ T cells. TCRdb itself ran the PCR reads through MiXCR, one entry per CDR3 protein. This sample has about 9,700 distinct CDR3 sequences; around half occur once, and the top ten carry roughly 22%. The sample originates from a study of vaccination and CD4 T cells after COVID-19. Study-wide background: Convalescent patients, SARS-CoV-2 positive by nasal swab PCR, comprised under ten mild cases and one severe case. Overlapping spike peptides of SARS-CoV-2, HCoV-NL63, HCoV-OC43 and HCoV-229E were used, and cells were stimulated with them. The study collected post-vaccine samples a median roughly 71 days after dose two, with a range of 14 to 241. Study conclusions and caveats: Post-infection sampling omitted early timepoints and covered relatively few convalescent patients.

Germline V gene lookup returns CDR1 LNHDA and CDR2 SQIVND (reference sequence). The CDR3 covers 15 residues. The ends lost 5 bases at V and 7 bases at J; junction bases unmatched: 8. Treatment in this sample: roughly 10-day PBMC culture with coronavirus spike peptide pools or control peptides (ViraFEST assay). The receptor was derived from a human donor who had recovered from COVID-19. The chain joins TRBV19 to TRBJ1-5; 10 bases agree with TRBD1. The specimen sequenced was CD4+ T cells from blood, cultured in vitro. In DNA, the CDR3 is TGTGCCAGTAGTTACCGGGACAGGGGCGGACAGCCCCAGCATTTT. Translated: CASSYRDRGGQPQHF.